This TCR beta chain originates from a study of T cells of healthy individuals. TCRdb ran MiXCR on the 5' RACE reads and lists one entry per CDR3 protein. This sample has about 53,000 distinct CDR3 sequences, with under 15% found just once. This CDR3 is built from 13 residues. The V segment lost 8 bases and the J segment 3 bases; nucleotides outside the gene matches: 8. Germline CDR1 reads DFQATT; CDR2 reads SNEGSKA (reference sequence). This clonotype was sampled from a human donor in good health. The chain couples TRBV20-1 to TRBJ2-7; TRBD1 aligns across 9 bases. This chain's CDR3 is CSSSGTGLYEQYF. The CDR3 nucleotides read TGCAGTTCCTCCGGGACAGGGCTCTACGAGCAGTACTTC.